A selection of T cell receptor beta chains follows, all from one sample in a study of PD-1 blockade in classical Hodgkin lymphoma. Produced via immunoSEQ multiplex PCR; TCRdb's table is partial and in-frame only. Altogether roughly 23,000 clones are present, roughly 89% being singletons, with the ten largest covering 0.25% to 0.3%. Specimen: CD4+ T cells from blood. These receptors were collected from a human donor with classical Hodgkin lymphoma. Each CDR3 is given with its conserved first and last residue. A D gene is named only where the DNA matches it firmly. The size entry is marked missing in some rows and otherwise reads once, few, many or a size class.

J gene	V gene	D gene	CDR3 length	clone size	CDR3 DNA	CDR3 protein
TRBJ2-2	TRBV6-6	TRBD2	16	-	TGTGCCAGCAGGATGAGCGGGGGGGCCAGAACCGGGGAGCTGTTTTTT	CASRMSGGARTGELFF
TRBJ2-3	TRBV27	-	13	-	TGTGCCAGCAGCTATTACCCCACAGATACGCAGTATTTT	CASSYYPTDTQYF
TRBJ1-3	TRBV11-2	TRBD1	14	-	TGTGCCAGCAGCCGAACAGGGGAAGGAAACACCATATATTTT	CASSRTGEGNTIYF
TRBJ2-7	TRBV4-2	-	16	-	TGTGCCAGCAGCCAAGGAACCCAAAGGGCTTCCTACGAGCAGTACTTC	CASSQGTQRASYEQYF
TRBJ2-1	TRBV18	-	11	-	TGTGCCAGCTCAAGGGACCAGGAGCAGTTCTTC	CASSRDQEQFF
TRBJ1-4	TRBV5-4	TRBD1	16	-	TGTGCCAGCAGCCGGGGACAGGCGGCACTGAATGAAAAACTGTTTTTT	CASSRGQAALNEKLFF
TRBJ2-5	TRBV6-5	-	15	-	TGTGCCAGCAGTTACTCCTTCAGCTCCCAAGAGACCCAGTACTTC	CASSYSFSSQETQYF
TRBJ2-7	TRBV10-1	-	15	few	TGCGCCAGCAGTGAAGGGCTGGGCAGCTCCTACGAGCAGTACTTC	CASSEGLGSSYEQYF
TRBJ2-3	TRBV11-3	-	13	-	TGTGCCAGCAGCTTAGACTTACCGGGTACGCAGTATTTT	CASSLDLPGTQYF
TRBJ2-7	TRBV6-5	TRBD1	13	once	TGTGCCAGCAGTGCAGGGGGCTCCTACGAGCAGTACTTC	CASSAGGSYEQYF
TRBJ2-2	TRBV6-1	-	15	-	TGTGCCAGCAGTGAAGTGGCCCTGCTAGTCGGGGAGCTGTTTTTT	CASSEVALLVGELFF
TRBJ2-3	TRBV27	TRBD2	16	-	TGTGCCAGCAGACCGCTAGCGGGGGTCCGCACAGATACGCAGTATTTT	CASRPLAGVRTDTQYF
TRBJ1-1	TRBV5-1	TRBD1	17	-	TGCGCCAGCAGCTTGGTGGGGGCAGGGGGTTCGGACACTGAAGCTTTCTTT	CASSLVGAGGSDTEAFF
TRBJ2-1	TRBV11-3	TRBD2	17	-	TGTGCCAGCAGCTTTCTTAGCGGGAGTTTGTCCTACAATGAGCAGTTCTTC	CASSFLSGSLSYNEQFF
TRBJ2-7	TRBV5-4	TRBD1	15	-	TGTGCCAGCAGCTCTCCGGACAGGGGAGTCTACGAGCAGTACTTC	CASSSPDRGVYEQYF
TRBJ2-3	TRBV18	TRBD2	18	-	TGTGCCAGCTCACCACCTCCGGGACTAGCGGGAAGCACAGATACGCAGTATTTT	CASSPPPGLAGSTDTQYF
TRBJ2-2	TRBV2	TRBD2	16	once	TGTGCCAGCAGGCTAGCGGGAGGGCCGAACACCGGGGAGCTGTTTTTT	CASRLAGGPNTGELFF
TRBJ2-7	TRBV14	-	14	-	TGTGCCAGCAGCCAAGATATGGGCCTCTACGAGCAGTACTTC	CASSQDMGLYEQYF
TRBJ2-5	TRBV4-1	-	14	-	TGCGCCAGCAGCCCAGCCGACCGTGGAGAGACCCAGTACTTC	CASSPADRGETQYF
TRBJ2-7	TRBV2	-	14	once	TGTGCCAGCAGTGATCAGGGATTCTCCTACGAGCAGTACTTC	CASSDQGFSYEQYF
TRBJ1-1	TRBV6-6	-	14	-	TGTGCCAGCAGGGCTCCGGCCCCGAACACTGAAGCTTTCTTT	CASRAPAPNTEAFF
TRBJ1-4	TRBV5-1	-	14	-	TGCGCCAGCAGGGACGGGACAAGCAATGAAAAACTGTTTTTT	CASRDGTSNEKLFF
TRBJ2-1	TRBV9	-	17	-	TGTGCCAGCAGCGTAGAAGCCTTCGGGAGCTCCTACAATGAGCAGTTCTTC	CASSVEAFGSSYNEQFF
TRBJ2-7	TRBV10-2	TRBD1	17	-	TGCGCCAGCACCGGAGTCGTAACGGCAGGGGGACCCTACGAGCAGTACTTC	CASTGVVTAGGPYEQYF
TRBJ2-3	TRBV15	-	13	-	TGTGCCACCAGCCGGGAATACACAGATACGCAGTATTTT	CATSREYTDTQYF
TRBJ2-5	TRBV23-1	-	17	-	TGCGCCAGCAGTCCCTTAGGACCAGGGGCCTTTCAAGAGACCCAGTACTTC	CASSPLGPGAFQETQYF
TRBJ1-1	TRBV27	-	14	once	TGTGCCAGCAGCCAATCGACAGGGAACACTGAAGCTTTCTTT	CASSQSTGNTEAFF
TRBJ2-1	TRBV19	TRBD2	13	-	TGTGCCAGCCAGGGACTAGCCTACAATGAGCAGTTCTTC	CASQGLAYNEQFF
TRBJ2-7	TRBV15	-	11	-	TGTGCCACCAGCGTAGGAAACGAGCAGTACTTC	CATSVGNEQYF
TRBJ1-6	TRBV6-4	TRBD1	13	-	TGTGCCAGCAGCGGGACAGTAGGATCACCCCTCCACTTT	CASSGTVGSPLHF
TRBJ2-1	TRBV11-2	-	15	-	TGTGCCAGCAGCTTAGGCAGTCAGGGCTACAATGAGCAGTTCTTC	CASSLGSQGYNEQFF
TRBJ2-7	TRBV2	-	15	-	TGTGCCAGTGACGCCGGGACGCCTACCCCCTATGAGCAGTACTTC	CASDAGTPTPYEQYF
TRBJ1-1	TRBV6-1	TRBD1	11	-	TGTGCCAGCAGTACTACAGGGGATGCTTTCTTT	CASSTTGDAFF
TRBJ2-5	TRBV23-1	-	11	-	TGCGCCAGCAGTGACGGGGAGACCCAGTACTTC	CASSDGETQYF
TRBJ1-1	TRBV30	-	14	-	TGTGCCTGGAGTGTACTGGATTTATTCACTGAAGCTTTCTTT	CAWSVLDLFTEAFF
TRBJ1-2	TRBV30	-	12	-	TGTGCCTCGGACTTTGACCAATATGGCTACACCTTC	CASDFDQYGYTF
TRBJ1-2	TRBV5-5	-	14	-	TGTGCCAGCAGCTTGGCACCGGGTGCGAAAGGCTACACCTTC	CASSLAPGAKGYTF
TRBJ1-2	TRBV28	-	14	-	TGTGCCAGTACAATGGGTGGTGGGAGAGGGGGCTACACCTTC	CASTMGGGRGGYTF
TRBJ1-4	TRBV7-8	-	16	-	TGTGCCAGCAGCTTAAACCCTGCGGGCACTAATGAAAAACTGTTTTTT	CASSLNPAGTNEKLFF
TRBJ2-7	TRBV30	-	13	-	TGTGCCTGGAGTGTTCCCCCAGGCTACGAGCAGTACTTC	CAWSVPPGYEQYF
TRBJ1-1	TRBV2	-	13	-	TGTGCCAGCAGAAGAATTTTGAACACTGAAGCTTTCTTT	CASRRILNTEAFF
TRBJ1-5	TRBV15	-	16	few	TGTGCCACCAGCAGGCAAAGTGGGGCAGGCAGTCAGCCCCAGCATTTT	CATSRQSGAGSQPQHF
TRBJ1-4	TRBV9	-	14	-	TGTGCCAGCAGCTGGGACCTTCAAGGGGAAAAACTGTTTTTT	CASSWDLQGEKLFF
TRBJ2-4	TRBV28	-	18	-	TGTGCCAGCAGTTTAGAAGGTACTCTTTTCACAGCCAAAAACATTCAGTACTTC	CASSLEGTLFTAKNIQYF
TRBJ1-1	TRBV7-2	-	13	-	TGTGCCAGCAGCTTAGATGGGGGTACTGAAGCTTTCTTT	CASSLDGGTEAFF
TRBJ1-1	TRBV6-6	-	13	-	TGTGCCAGCAGATTGACAGGAGACACTGAAGCTTTCTTT	CASRLTGDTEAFF
TRBJ1-1	TRBV4-3	TRBD1	15	-	TGCGCCAGCAGCCCCTCCGGGACAGGGGACACTGAAGCTTTCTTT	CASSPSGTGDTEAFF
TRBJ1-2	TRBV5-8	-	13	few	TGTGCCAGCAGCCTCAGGGTTCACTATGGCTACACCTTC	CASSLRVHYGYTF
TRBJ1-1	TRBV5-4	-	13	-	TGTGCCAGCGGCGGTTCGGGGCGCACTGAAGCTTTCTTT	CASGGSGRTEAFF
TRBJ1-1	TRBV30	-	13	few	TGTGCCTGGAGTGTTACCCAGAACACTGAAGCTTTCTTT	CAWSVTQNTEAFF
TRBJ2-2	TRBV28	-	13	-	TGTGCCAGCAGTTTATACAACACCGGGGAGCTGTTTTTT	CASSLYNTGELFF
TRBJ2-1	TRBV28	-	12	-	TGTGCCAGCAGTCCCCGGGAGATGCCACAGTTCTTC	CASSPREMPQFF
TRBJ2-1	TRBV30	-	14	-	TGTGCCTGGAGTGGGCTGGGCGGCTACAATGAGCAGTTCTTC	CAWSGLGGYNEQFF
TRBJ1-1	TRBV2	-	13	-	TGTGCCAGCAGTCCCGCGAGACCCAATGAAGCTTTCTTT	CASSPARPNEAFF
TRBJ1-2	TRBV18	-	17	-	TGTGCCAGCTCACTACAACCCCGGGACGGAGTGGGGTATGGCTACACCTTC	CASSLQPRDGVGYGYTF
TRBJ2-3	TRBV10-3	TRBD1	15	once	TGTGCCATCAGGTTACAGGGGGGCAGCACAGATACGCAGTATTTT	CAIRLQGGSTDTQYF
TRBJ2-5	TRBV5-1	TRBD1	18	once	TGCGCCAGCAGCTTGGAGGACAGGGGAATTCGGTCTTGGGAGACCCAGTACTTC	CASSLEDRGIRSWETQYF
TRBJ2-7	TRBV6-7	-	16	-	TGTGCCAGCAGTTACACTCCGGGGGGACATACCTACGAGCAGTACTTC	CASSYTPGGHTYEQYF
TRBJ1-4	TRBV11-2	-	16	-	TGTGCCAGCACCTTATGGGACGGCGGGAGGAATGAAAAACTGTTTTTT	CASTLWDGGRNEKLFF
TRBJ2-7	TRBV7-9	-	13	-	TGTGCCAGCAGCCTCCGGGGCCGGGACGAGCAGTACTTC	CASSLRGRDEQYF